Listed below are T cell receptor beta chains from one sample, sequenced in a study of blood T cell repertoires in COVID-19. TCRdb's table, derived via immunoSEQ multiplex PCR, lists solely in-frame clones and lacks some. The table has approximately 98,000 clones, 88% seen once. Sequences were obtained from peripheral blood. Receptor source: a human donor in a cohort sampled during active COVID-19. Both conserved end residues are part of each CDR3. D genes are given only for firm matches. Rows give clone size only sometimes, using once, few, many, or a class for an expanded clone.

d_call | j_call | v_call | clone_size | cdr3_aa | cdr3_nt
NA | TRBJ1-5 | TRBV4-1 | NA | CASSQGQGNQPQHF | TGCGCCAGCAGCCAAGGTCAGGGGAATCAGCCCCAGCATTTT
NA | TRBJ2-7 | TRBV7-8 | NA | CASNQRSSSYEQYF | TGTGCCAGCAATCAGCGCTCGAGCTCCTACGAGCAGTACTTC
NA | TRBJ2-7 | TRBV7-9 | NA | CASSSLPDLGREQYF | TGTGCCAGCAGCTCTCTACCGGACTTGGGTCGCGAGCAGTACTTC
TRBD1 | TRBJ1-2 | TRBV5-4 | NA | CASSLGRGLEGNYGYTF | TGTGCCAGCAGCTTGGGCAGGGGGCTTGAAGGGAACTATGGCTACACCTTC
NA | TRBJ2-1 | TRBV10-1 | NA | CASSDGSRKEQFF | TGCGCCAGCAGTGATGGCTCCCGCAAGGAGCAGTTCTTC
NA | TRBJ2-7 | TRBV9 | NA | CASSVSTVSSYEQYF | TGTGCCAGCAGCGTGTCGACAGTTAGCTCCTACGAGCAGTACTTC
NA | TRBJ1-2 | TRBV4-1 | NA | CASSLRPGYSYGYTF | TGCGCCAGCAGCCTTCGCCCCGGGTATAGCTATGGCTACACCTTC
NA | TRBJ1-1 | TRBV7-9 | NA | CASSLGWGDTEAFF | TGTGCCAGCAGCTTAGGCTGGGGGGACACTGAAGCTTTCTTT
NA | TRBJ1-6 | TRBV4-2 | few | CASSQDLAGSYNSPLHF | TGTGCCAGCAGCCAAGATCTCGCGGGGTCCTATAATTCACCCCTCCACTTT
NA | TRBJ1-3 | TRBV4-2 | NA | CASSQGGPGNTIYF | TGTGCCAGCAGCCAAGGGGGGCCCGGAAACACCATATATTTT